The TCR beta chain described here comes from a study of blood T cell repertoires in COVID-19. In the original analysis: Reference gene primers were amplified, and this amplification served to estimate nucleated cell counts. The data were produced by immunoSEQ multiplex PCR, yet TCRdb's version contains in-frame clones alone and is incomplete. From that table come the V and J calls and clone size; the DNA was used to work out D and trimming. The top ten hold 3.9% of the sample, which has some 290,000 clones, approximately 91% seen once. Assignments of participants to cohorts depended upon their own reported clinical history. The source of this sequence is a woman aged 30 to 39 who had been exposed to COVID-19. The material sequenced was PBMCs or T cells enriched from blood (not recorded which).

This chain's CDR3 is CASFWDRENFFRGYTF. Here the CDR3 DNA reads TGTGCCAGCTTTTGGGACAGGGAAAACTTTTTTCGAGGCTACACCTTC. The chain links TRBV2 to TRBJ1-2, with TRBD1 matching 9 bases. J was trimmed by 8 bases and V by 8 bases; bases with no gene match: 18. The CDR3 sequence is 16 residues long. Germline V gene data show CDR1 as SNHLY and CDR2 as FYNNEI. Combining the CDR3 with reference TRBV2 and TRBJ1-2 gives the whole variable domain EPEVTQTPSHQVTQMGQEVILRCVPISNHLYFYWYRQILGQKVEFLVSFYNNEISEKSEIFDDQFSVERPDGSNFTLKIRSTKLEDSAMYFCASFWDRENFFRGYTFGSGTRLTVV.